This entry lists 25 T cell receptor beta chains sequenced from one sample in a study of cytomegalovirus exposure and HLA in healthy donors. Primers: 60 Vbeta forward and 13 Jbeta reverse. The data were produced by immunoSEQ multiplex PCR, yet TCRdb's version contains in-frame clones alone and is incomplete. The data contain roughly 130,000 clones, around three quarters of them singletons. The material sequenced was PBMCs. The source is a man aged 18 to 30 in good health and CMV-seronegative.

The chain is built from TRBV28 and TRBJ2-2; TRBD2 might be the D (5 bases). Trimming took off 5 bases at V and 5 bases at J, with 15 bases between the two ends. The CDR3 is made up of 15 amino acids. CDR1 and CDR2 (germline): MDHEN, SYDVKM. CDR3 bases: TGTGCCAGCAGTCTCCCACTAGGAGAAACCGGGGAGCTGTTTTTT. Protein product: CASSLPLGETGELFF.

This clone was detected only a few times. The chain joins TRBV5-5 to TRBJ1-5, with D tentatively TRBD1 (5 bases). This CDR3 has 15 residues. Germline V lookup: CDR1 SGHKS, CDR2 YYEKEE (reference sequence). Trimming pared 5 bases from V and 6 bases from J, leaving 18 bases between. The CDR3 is CASRSEGPAGQPQHF. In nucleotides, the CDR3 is TGTGCCAGCAGATCGGAGGGGCCGGCTGGTCAGCCCCAGCATTTT. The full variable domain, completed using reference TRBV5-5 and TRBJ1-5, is DAGVTQSPTHLIKTRGQQVTLRCSPISGHKSVSWYQQVLGQGPQFIFQYYEKEERGRGNFPDRFSARQFPNYSSELNVNALLLGDSALYLCASRSEGPAGQPQHFGDGTRLSIL.

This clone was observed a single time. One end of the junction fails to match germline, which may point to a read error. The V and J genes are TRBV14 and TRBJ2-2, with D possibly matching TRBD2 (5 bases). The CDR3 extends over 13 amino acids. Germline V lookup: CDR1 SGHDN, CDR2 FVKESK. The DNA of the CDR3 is TGTGCCAGCAGCCAAGTTTACACCGGGGAGCCGTTTTTT. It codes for CASSQVYTGEPFF. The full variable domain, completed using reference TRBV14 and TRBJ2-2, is EAGVTQFPSHSVIEKGQTVTLRCDPISGHDNLYWYRRVMGKEIKFLLHFVKESKQDESGMPNNRFLAERTGGTYSTLKVQPAELEDSGVYFCASSQVYTGEPFFGEGSRLTVL.

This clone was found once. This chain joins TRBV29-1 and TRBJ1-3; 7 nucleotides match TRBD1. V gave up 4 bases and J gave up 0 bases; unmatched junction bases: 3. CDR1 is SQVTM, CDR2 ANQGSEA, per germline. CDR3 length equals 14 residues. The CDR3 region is CSVGDSFSGNTIYF. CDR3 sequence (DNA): TGCAGCGTTGGGGACAGCTTCTCTGGAAACACCATATATTTT.

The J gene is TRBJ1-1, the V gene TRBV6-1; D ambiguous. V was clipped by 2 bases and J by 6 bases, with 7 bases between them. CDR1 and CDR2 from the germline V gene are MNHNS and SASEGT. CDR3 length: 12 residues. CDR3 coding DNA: TGTGCCAGCAGTGAACTCCGCGCTGAAGCTTTCTTT. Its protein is CASSELRAEAFF.

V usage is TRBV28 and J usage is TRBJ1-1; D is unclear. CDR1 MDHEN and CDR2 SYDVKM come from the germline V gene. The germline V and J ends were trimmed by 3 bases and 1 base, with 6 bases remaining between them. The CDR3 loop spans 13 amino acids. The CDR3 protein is CASSLGENTEAFF. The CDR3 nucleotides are TGTGCCAGCAGTTTGGGAGAGAACACTGAAGCTTTCTTT.

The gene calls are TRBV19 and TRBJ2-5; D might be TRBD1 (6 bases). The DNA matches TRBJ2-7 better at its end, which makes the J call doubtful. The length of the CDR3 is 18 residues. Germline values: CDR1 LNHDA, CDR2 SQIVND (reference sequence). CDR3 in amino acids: CASSLQSGDRTSSYEQYF. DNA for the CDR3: TGTGCCAGTAGTCTACAAAGTGGAGACAGGACCTCCTCCTACGAGCAGTACTTC.

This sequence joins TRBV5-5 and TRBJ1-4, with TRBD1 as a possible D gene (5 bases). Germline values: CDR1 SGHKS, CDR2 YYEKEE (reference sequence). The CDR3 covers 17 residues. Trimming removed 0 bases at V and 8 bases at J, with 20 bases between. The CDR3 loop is CASSLGQPRGSGEKLFF. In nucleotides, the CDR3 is TGTGCCAGCAGCTTGGGACAGCCTAGAGGATCAGGCGAAAAACTGTTTTTT.

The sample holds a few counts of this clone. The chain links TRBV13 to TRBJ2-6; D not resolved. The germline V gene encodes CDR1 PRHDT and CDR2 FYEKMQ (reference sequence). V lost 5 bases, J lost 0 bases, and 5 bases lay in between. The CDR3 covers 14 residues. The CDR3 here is CASSGGSGANVLTF. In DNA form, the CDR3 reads TGTGCCAGCAGCGGCGGCTCTGGGGCCAACGTCCTGACTTTC. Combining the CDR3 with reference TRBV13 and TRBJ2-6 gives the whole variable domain AAGVIQSPRHLIKEKRETATLKCYPIPRHDTVYWYQQGPGQDPQFLISFYEKMQSDKGSIPDRFSAQQFSDYHSELNMSSLELGDSALYFCASSGGSGANVLTFGAGSRLTVL.

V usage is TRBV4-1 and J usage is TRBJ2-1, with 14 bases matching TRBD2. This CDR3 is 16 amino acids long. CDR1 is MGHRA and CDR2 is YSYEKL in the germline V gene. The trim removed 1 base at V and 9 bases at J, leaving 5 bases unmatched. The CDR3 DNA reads TGCGCCAGCAGCCAAGGACTAGCGGGAGGGTCGGGTGAGCAGTTCTTC. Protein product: CASSQGLAGGSGEQFF.

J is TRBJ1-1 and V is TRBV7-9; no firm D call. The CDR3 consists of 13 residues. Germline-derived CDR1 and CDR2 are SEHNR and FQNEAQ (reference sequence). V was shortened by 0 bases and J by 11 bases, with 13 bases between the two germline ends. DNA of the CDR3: TGTGCCAGCAGCTTAGCCCAGTGGGCTGGGGCTTTCTTT. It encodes CASSLAQWAGAFF.

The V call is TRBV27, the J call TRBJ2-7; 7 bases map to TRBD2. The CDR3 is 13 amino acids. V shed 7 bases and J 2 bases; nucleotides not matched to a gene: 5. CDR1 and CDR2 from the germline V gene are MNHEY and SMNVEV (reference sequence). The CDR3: CASIESGTYEQYF. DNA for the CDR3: TGTGCCAGCATCGAGAGCGGGACCTACGAGCAGTACTTC.

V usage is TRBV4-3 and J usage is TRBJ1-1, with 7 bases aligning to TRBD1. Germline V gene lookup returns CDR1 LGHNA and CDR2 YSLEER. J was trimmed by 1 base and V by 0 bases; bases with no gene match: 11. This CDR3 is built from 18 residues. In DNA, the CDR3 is TGCGCCAGCAGCCAAGATCTGGGACAGAGCATCACGAACACTGAAGCTTTCTTT. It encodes CASSQDLGQSITNTEAFF.

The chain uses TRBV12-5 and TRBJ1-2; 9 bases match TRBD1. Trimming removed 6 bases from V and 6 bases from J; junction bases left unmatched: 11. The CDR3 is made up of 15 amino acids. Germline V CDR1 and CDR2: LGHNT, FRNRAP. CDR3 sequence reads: CASGTTGTGRDGYTF. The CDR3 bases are TGTGCTAGTGGCACAACCGGGACAGGGAGGGATGGCTACACCTTC. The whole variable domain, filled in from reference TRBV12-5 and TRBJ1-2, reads DARVTQTPRHKVTEMGQEVTMRCQPILGHNTVFWYRQTMMQGLELLAYFRNRAPLDDSGMPKDRFSAEMPDATLATLKIQPSEPRDSAVYFCASGTTGTGRDGYTFGSGTRLTVV.

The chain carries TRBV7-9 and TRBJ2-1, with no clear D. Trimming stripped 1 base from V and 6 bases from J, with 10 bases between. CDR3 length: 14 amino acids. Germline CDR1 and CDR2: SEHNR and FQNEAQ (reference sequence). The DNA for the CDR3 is TGTGCCAGCAGCTTAGACCCGGGTGTCAATGAGCAGTTCTTC. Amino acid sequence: CASSLDPGVNEQFF.

The CDR3 region is CASSRGTSIRADTQYF. The CDR3 DNA is TGTGCCAGCAGCCGAGGGACTAGCATTAGGGCAGATACGCAGTATTTT. The chain combines TRBV7-9 with TRBJ2-3, with 9 bases identical to TRBD2. Unmatched junction bases numbered 10, after V lost 5 bases and J lost 4 bases. This CDR3 comprises 16 residues. Germline loops: CDR1 SEHNR, CDR2 FQNEAQ (reference sequence).

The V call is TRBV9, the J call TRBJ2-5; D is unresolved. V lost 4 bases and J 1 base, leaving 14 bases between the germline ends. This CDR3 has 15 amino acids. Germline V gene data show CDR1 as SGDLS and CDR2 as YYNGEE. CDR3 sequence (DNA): TGTGCCAGCAGCCCCGGCCTGAGGATCCAAGAGACCCAGTACTTC. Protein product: CASSPGLRIQETQYF.

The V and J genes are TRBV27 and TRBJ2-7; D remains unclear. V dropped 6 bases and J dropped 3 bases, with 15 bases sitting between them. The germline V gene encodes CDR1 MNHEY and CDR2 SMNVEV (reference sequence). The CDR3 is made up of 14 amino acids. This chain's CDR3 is CASRPSMRVYEQYF. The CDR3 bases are TGTGCCAGCAGGCCCTCCATGCGAGTCTACGAGCAGTACTTC.

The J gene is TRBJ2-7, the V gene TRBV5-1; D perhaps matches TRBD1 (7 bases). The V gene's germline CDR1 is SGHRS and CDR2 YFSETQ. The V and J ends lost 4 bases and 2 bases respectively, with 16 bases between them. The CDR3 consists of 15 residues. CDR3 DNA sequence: TGCGCCAGCAGCCCAACGGGCAGGGGGGCCTACGAGCAGTACTTC. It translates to CASSPTGRGAYEQYF.

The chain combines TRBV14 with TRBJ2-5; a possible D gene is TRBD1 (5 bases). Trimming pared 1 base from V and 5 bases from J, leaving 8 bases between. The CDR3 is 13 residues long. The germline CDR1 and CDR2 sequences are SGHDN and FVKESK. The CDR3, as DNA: TGTGCCAGCAGCCAAGGGGGCCGGGAGACCCAGTACTTC. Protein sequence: CASSQGGRETQYF.

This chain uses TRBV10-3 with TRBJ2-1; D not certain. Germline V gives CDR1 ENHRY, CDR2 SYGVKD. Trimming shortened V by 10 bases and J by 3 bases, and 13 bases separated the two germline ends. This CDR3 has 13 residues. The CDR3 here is CATNPRDYNEQFF. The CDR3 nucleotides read TGTGCCACCAACCCTAGAGACTACAATGAGCAGTTCTTC.

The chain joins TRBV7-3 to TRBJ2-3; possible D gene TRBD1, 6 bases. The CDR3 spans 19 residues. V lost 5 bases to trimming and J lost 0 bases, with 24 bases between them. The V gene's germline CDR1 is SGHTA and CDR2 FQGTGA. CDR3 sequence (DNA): TGTGCCAGCAGCCCAACTACGGGGACAAGATTTTCTAGCACAGATACGCAGTATTTT. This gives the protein CASSPTTGTRFSSTDTQYF. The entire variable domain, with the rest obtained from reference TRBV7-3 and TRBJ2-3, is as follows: GAGVSQTPSNKVTEKGKYVELRCDPISGHTALYWYRQSLGQGPEFLIYFQGTGAADDSGLPNDRFFAVRPEGSVSTLKIQRTERGDSAVYLCASSPTTGTRFSSTDTQYFGPGTRLTVL.

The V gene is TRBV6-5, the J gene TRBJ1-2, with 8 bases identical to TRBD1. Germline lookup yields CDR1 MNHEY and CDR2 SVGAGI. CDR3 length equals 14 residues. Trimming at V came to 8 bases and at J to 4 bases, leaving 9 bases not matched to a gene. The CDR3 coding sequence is TGTGCCAGCCATCCGGACAGGGACTCCTATGGCTACACCTTC. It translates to CASHPDRDSYGYTF.

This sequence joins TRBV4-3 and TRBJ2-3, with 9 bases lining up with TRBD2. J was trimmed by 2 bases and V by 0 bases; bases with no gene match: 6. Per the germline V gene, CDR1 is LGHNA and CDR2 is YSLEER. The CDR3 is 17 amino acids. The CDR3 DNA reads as TGCGCCAGCAGCCAAGATCGGGGGACTAGCTACACAGATACGCAGTATTTT. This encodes CASSQDRGTSYTDTQYF.

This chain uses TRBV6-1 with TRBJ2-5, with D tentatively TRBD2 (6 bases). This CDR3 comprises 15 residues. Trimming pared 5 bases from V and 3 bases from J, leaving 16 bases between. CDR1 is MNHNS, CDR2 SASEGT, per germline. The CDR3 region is CASSLPGTGEETQYF. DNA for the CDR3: TGTGCCAGCAGTCTGCCAGGGACGGGAGAAGAGACCCAGTACTTC.